This entry features one T cell receptor (beta chain) sequence. The CDR3 runs 13 residues. Germline values: CDR1 LNHDA, CDR2 SQIVND (reference sequence). V dropped 6 bases and J dropped 4 bases, with 7 bases sitting between them. The age range of participants was about 18 to 100 years, with residence in about two dozen US areas. Cohort 3 recovery required two negative PCRs, clearance, or symptom resolution. Original handling: Amplification of reference gene primers provided the estimated nucleated cell counts. The table came from immunoSEQ multiplex PCR; TCRdb's copy has only in-frame clones and leaves some out. V, J and clone size derive from that table, while D and trimming were established from the DNA sequence. The sample lists roughly 160,000 clones; 75% to 90% were seen once. The data originate from a study of blood T cell repertoires in COVID-19.

What was sequenced was PBMCs or T cells enriched from blood (not recorded which). The clonotype originates from a woman aged 55-70 years who had recovered from COVID-19. The V call is TRBV19, the J call TRBJ2-6, with D unclear. CDR3 DNA: TGTGCCAGTAGCCCATTGGGGGCCAACGTCCTGACTTTC. It translates to CASSPLGANVLTF.